This T cell receptor beta chain came from a study of shared clonotypes between healthy human individuals. Some clones are missing from TCRdb's copy, which holds only in-frame ones; the method was immunoSEQ multiplex PCR. The profile shows some 1.1 million clones, approximately 80% of them singletons. CDR1 and CDR2 from the germline V gene are SGHTA and FQGTGA. V lost 3 bases and J 3 bases, leaving 11 bases between the germline ends. The length of the CDR3 is 14 residues. The receptor's source is a man younger than 30 in good health. Some clones in this sample may be carry-over from other donors' samples. The material sequenced was memory CD4+ T cells from PBMCs. Subset defined: CD45RA-negative fraction. The chain links TRBV7-3 to TRBJ1-1, with D perhaps matching TRBD1 (5 bases). The CDR3 region has the DNA TGTGCCAGCAGCTTTTCAGGGCCCTACACTGAAGCTTTCTTT. This gives the protein CASSFSGPYTEAFF. The full variable domain, completed using reference TRBV7-3 and TRBJ1-1, is GAGVSQTPSNKVTEKGKYVELRCDPISGHTALYWYRQSLGQGPEFLIYFQGTGAADDSGLPNDRFFAVRPEGSVSTLKIQRTERGDSAVYLCASSFSGPYTEAFFGQGTRLTVV.